A selection of T cell receptor beta chains follows, all from one sample in a study of a mutant IDH1 vaccine in newly diagnosed glioma. Generated by immunoSEQ multiplex PCR, the TCRdb table keeps only in-frame clones and is missing some. The table records approximately 31,000 clones, roughly four fifths of them present only once. Their cognate antigens are unknown. Source: PBMCs, taken from a glioma patient whose treatment included an IDH1 peptide vaccine. All receptors derive from a woman aged 18-29 years with glioma. The CDR3 runs from the conserved cysteine through the conserved F or W. Fields, in order: D gene, V gene, clone size, CDR3 length, J gene, CDR3 DNA, CDR3 protein. The D gene is left open where the match is weak. The listing skips clone size in some rows; elsewhere it reads once, few, many or a size class.

d_gene: .
v_gene: TRBV5-1
abundance: .
len: 14
j_gene: TRBJ1-4
CDR3nt: TGCGCCAGCAGCTTGGGGGGGGCTAATGAAAAACTGTTTTTT
CDR3aa: CASSLGGANEKLFF

d_gene: TRBD2
v_gene: TRBV7-9
abundance: .
len: 16
j_gene: TRBJ2-1
CDR3nt: TGTGCCAGCAGCCCCGGGACTAGCCCGCCTCCCTATGAGCAGTTCTTC
CDR3aa: CASSPGTSPPPYEQFF

d_gene: TRBD2
v_gene: TRBV15
abundance: few
len: 15
j_gene: TRBJ2-5
CDR3nt: TGTGCCACCAGCAGAGATGGCGGGAGCGTCGAGACCCAGTACTTC
CDR3aa: CATSRDGGSVETQYF

d_gene: .
v_gene: TRBV15
abundance: .
len: 15
j_gene: TRBJ2-1
CDR3nt: TGTGCCACCAGCAGGTCAAAAGGAGTATACAATGAGCAGTTCTTC
CDR3aa: CATSRSKGVYNEQFF

d_gene: TRBD1
v_gene: TRBV25-1
abundance: .
len: 13
j_gene: TRBJ1-1
CDR3nt: TGTGCCAGCAGTGAACGGGACAGACTAGAAGCTTTCTTT
CDR3aa: CASSERDRLEAFF

d_gene: .
v_gene: TRBV29-1
abundance: .
len: 13
j_gene: TRBJ1-2
CDR3nt: TGCAGCGTTGAAGGCATAGGAGGGTATGGCTACACCTTC
CDR3aa: CSVEGIGGYGYTF

d_gene: .
v_gene: TRBV7-9
abundance: .
len: 14
j_gene: TRBJ2-5
CDR3nt: TGTGCCAGCAGCCCTGGACTAACCCAAGAGACCCAGTACTTC
CDR3aa: CASSPGLTQETQYF

d_gene: TRBD1
v_gene: TRBV15
abundance: .
len: 16
j_gene: TRBJ1-4
CDR3nt: TGTGCCACCAGCAGAACTAGACAGGGAATGAGTGAAAAACTGTTTTTT
CDR3aa: CATSRTRQGMSEKLFF

d_gene: .
v_gene: TRBV9
abundance: few
len: 14
j_gene: TRBJ1-1
CDR3nt: TGTGCCAGCAGCGCTGACTTCACGCCCACTGAAGCTTTCTTT
CDR3aa: CASSADFTPTEAFF

d_gene: TRBD1
v_gene: TRBV29-1
abundance: .
len: 14
j_gene: TRBJ2-5
CDR3nt: TGCAGCGTTGTGGTGACAGGGGGGCAAGAGACCCAGTACTTC
CDR3aa: CSVVVTGGQETQYF

d_gene: TRBD1
v_gene: TRBV5-8
abundance: .
len: 15
j_gene: TRBJ2-5
CDR3nt: TGTGCCAGCAGGCTCTGGGACAGCCTACAAGAGACCCAGTACTTC
CDR3aa: CASRLWDSLQETQYF

d_gene: .
v_gene: TRBV19
abundance: .
len: 13
j_gene: TRBJ1-2
CDR3nt: TGTGCCAGTTTGGGCAGGAGTACCGGGGCCTACACCTTC
CDR3aa: CASLGRSTGAYTF

d_gene: TRBD1
v_gene: TRBV2
abundance: .
len: 16
j_gene: TRBJ1-2
CDR3nt: TGTGCCAGCTCCCTTACGGGACAGGGGAAAATCTATGGCTACACCTTC
CDR3aa: CASSLTGQGKIYGYTF

d_gene: .
v_gene: TRBV7-9
abundance: .
len: 14
j_gene: TRBJ1-2
CDR3nt: TGTGCCAGCAGCCCCCATGGGCTTGGGTATGGCTACACCTTC
CDR3aa: CASSPHGLGYGYTF

d_gene: .
v_gene: TRBV7-6
abundance: .
len: 14
j_gene: TRBJ2-1
CDR3nt: TGTGCCAGCAGCGCCTCCCTGGTGCGCAATGAGCAGTTCTTC
CDR3aa: CASSASLVRNEQFF

d_gene: TRBD2
v_gene: TRBV9
abundance: .
len: 17
j_gene: TRBJ2-1
CDR3nt: TGTGCCAGCAGCCTCAGACTAGCGGGAGTTGGGTACAATGAGCAGTTCTTC
CDR3aa: CASSLRLAGVGYNEQFF

d_gene: TRBD2
v_gene: TRBV4-1
abundance: .
len: 16
j_gene: TRBJ2-7
CDR3nt: TGCGCCAGCAGCCAAGAATGGTCTAGCGGGGCACTCGAGCAGTACTTC
CDR3aa: CASSQEWSSGALEQYF

d_gene: .
v_gene: TRBV25-1
abundance: .
len: 13
j_gene: TRBJ1-4
CDR3nt: TGTGCCAGCAGTGAGCCTAATAATGAAAAACTGTTTTTT
CDR3aa: CASSEPNNEKLFF

d_gene: .
v_gene: TRBV21-1
abundance: once
len: 13
j_gene: TRBJ2-1
CDR3nt: TGTGCCAGCAGCGACGGGGGGGGCTATGAGCAGTTCTTC
CDR3aa: CASSDGGGYEQFF

d_gene: .
v_gene: TRBV9
abundance: few
len: 13
j_gene: TRBJ1-1
CDR3nt: TGTGCCAGCAGCGTGGAGGGAAACACTGAAGCTTTCTTT
CDR3aa: CASSVEGNTEAFF

d_gene: TRBD2
v_gene: TRBV28
abundance: .
len: 16
j_gene: TRBJ2-2
CDR3nt: TGTGCCAGCAGGACCGGGACTAGCGGAAACACCGGGGAGCTGTTTTTT
CDR3aa: CASRTGTSGNTGELFF

d_gene: .
v_gene: TRBV7-6
abundance: .
len: 15
j_gene: TRBJ1-3
CDR3nt: TGTGCCAGCAGCTTCACAGAGTCCTCTGGAAACACCATATATTTT
CDR3aa: CASSFTESSGNTIYF

d_gene: TRBD1
v_gene: TRBV5-1
abundance: .
len: 21
j_gene: TRBJ2-1
CDR3nt: TGCGCCAGCAGCTTGGCCTTCCGACGCATACCGGGACAGGGGTTTGGGAATGAGCAGTTCTTC
CDR3aa: CASSLAFRRIPGQGFGNEQFF

d_gene: .
v_gene: TRBV25-1
abundance: .
len: 14
j_gene: TRBJ2-2
CDR3nt: TGTGCCAGCACCAATGGGGTGGGGACCGGGGAGCTGTTTTTT
CDR3aa: CASTNGVGTGELFF

d_gene: .
v_gene: TRBV19
abundance: few
len: 15
j_gene: TRBJ1-5
CDR3nt: TGTGCCAGTAGGGAACTGACAGGCAGCAATCAGCCCCAGCATTTT
CDR3aa: CASRELTGSNQPQHF

d_gene: TRBD1
v_gene: TRBV19
abundance: .
len: 13
j_gene: TRBJ1-4
CDR3nt: TGTGCCAGTGGAAACAGGGGGAGTGAAAAACTGTTTTTT
CDR3aa: CASGNRGSEKLFF

d_gene: TRBD2
v_gene: TRBV29-1
abundance: .
len: 12
j_gene: TRBJ2-5
CDR3nt: TGCAGCGTCCGACTAGCGCGAGAGACCCAGTACTTC
CDR3aa: CSVRLARETQYF

d_gene: TRBD1
v_gene: TRBV4-3
abundance: once
len: 16
j_gene: TRBJ2-7
CDR3nt: TGCGCCAGCAGCCAAGACGGGGACAGGGGGACCTACGAGCAGTACTTC
CDR3aa: CASSQDGDRGTYEQYF

d_gene: .
v_gene: TRBV18
abundance: .
len: 15
j_gene: TRBJ1-2
CDR3nt: TGTGCCAGCTCACCACCGTATACTCCGGGCCGTGGCTACACCTTC
CDR3aa: CASSPPYTPGRGYTF

d_gene: .
v_gene: TRBV5-6
abundance: .
len: 15
j_gene: TRBJ1-6
CDR3nt: TGTGCCAGCAGCCTGGGACAAGCAAAGAATTCACCCCTCCACTTT
CDR3aa: CASSLGQAKNSPLHF

d_gene: .
v_gene: TRBV18
abundance: .
len: 13
j_gene: TRBJ1-5
CDR3nt: TGTGCCAGCTCATCCTCGACCGGCCAGCCCCAGCATTTT
CDR3aa: CASSSSTGQPQHF

d_gene: TRBD1
v_gene: TRBV18
abundance: .
len: 16
j_gene: TRBJ2-1
CDR3nt: TGTGCCAGCTCACTGGGAAAGGGGGCGACGACCAATGAGCAGTTCTTC
CDR3aa: CASSLGKGATTNEQFF

d_gene: .
v_gene: TRBV12-5
abundance: .
len: 14
j_gene: TRBJ2-3
CDR3nt: TGTGCTAGTGGCTTGATCACTCCTACAGATACGCAGTATTTT
CDR3aa: CASGLITPTDTQYF

d_gene: TRBD1
v_gene: TRBV4-3
abundance: .
len: 15
j_gene: TRBJ2-7
CDR3nt: TGCGCCAGCAGCCAAGTAGACAGGGGATACTACGAGCAGTACTTC
CDR3aa: CASSQVDRGYYEQYF

d_gene: TRBD1
v_gene: TRBV11-3
abundance: .
len: 14
j_gene: TRBJ2-5
CDR3nt: TGTGCCAGCAGCTCGAGACAGGGCGGTGAGACCCAGTACTTC
CDR3aa: CASSSRQGGETQYF

d_gene: .
v_gene: TRBV18
abundance: .
len: 16
j_gene: TRBJ2-1
CDR3nt: TGTGCCAGCTCACCACGTCTCTCGGGAGTGGGGAATGAGCAGTTCTTC
CDR3aa: CASSPRLSGVGNEQFF

d_gene: .
v_gene: TRBV19
abundance: .
len: 13
j_gene: TRBJ1-5
CDR3nt: TGTGCCAGTAGTTACAGGGAAGATCAGCCCCAGCATTTT
CDR3aa: CASSYREDQPQHF

d_gene: .
v_gene: TRBV5-1
abundance: .
len: 16
j_gene: TRBJ1-2
CDR3nt: TGCGCCAGCAGCTTGATCTCCAGGGCAGGGAGCGAGGGCTACACCTTC
CDR3aa: CASSLISRAGSEGYTF

d_gene: .
v_gene: TRBV4-2
abundance: few
len: 14
j_gene: TRBJ1-4
CDR3nt: TGTGCCAGCAGCCAAGGGACGGCGGGGGAAAAACTGTTTTTT
CDR3aa: CASSQGTAGEKLFF

d_gene: .
v_gene: TRBV5-1
abundance: .
len: 13
j_gene: TRBJ1-1
CDR3nt: TGCGCCAGCAGACAAGCCGGGGGAACTGAAGCTTTCTTT
CDR3aa: CASRQAGGTEAFF

d_gene: TRBD1
v_gene: TRBV10-3
abundance: .
len: 14
j_gene: TRBJ2-7
CDR3nt: TGTGCCATCAGCCCACAGGGGGGCGGCTACGAGCAGTACTTC
CDR3aa: CAISPQGGGYEQYF

d_gene: .
v_gene: TRBV10-3
abundance: few
len: 14
j_gene: TRBJ1-2
CDR3nt: TGTGCCATCAGTGAGTCGGTACCTAACTATGGCTACACCTTC
CDR3aa: CAISESVPNYGYTF

d_gene: TRBD1
v_gene: TRBV7-3
abundance: few
len: 16
j_gene: TRBJ2-7
CDR3nt: TGTGCCAGCAGCTCGATCCGGGACAGGGTACCCTACGAGCAGTACTTC
CDR3aa: CASSSIRDRVPYEQYF

d_gene: .
v_gene: TRBV7-2
abundance: .
len: 15
j_gene: TRBJ1-1
CDR3nt: TGTGCCAGCAGCTTAGCCACGGGGGCGAACACTGAAGCTTTCTTT
CDR3aa: CASSLATGANTEAFF

d_gene: .
v_gene: TRBV6-6
abundance: .
len: 11
j_gene: TRBJ2-7
CDR3nt: TGTGCCAGCAGTTACTCGGGCGAGCAGTACTTC
CDR3aa: CASSYSGEQYF

d_gene: .
v_gene: TRBV6-1
abundance: .
len: 11
j_gene: TRBJ2-7
CDR3nt: TGTGCCAGCAGGGACACCTACGAGCAGTACTTC
CDR3aa: CASRDTYEQYF

d_gene: .
v_gene: TRBV28
abundance: .
len: 12
j_gene: TRBJ2-7
CDR3nt: TGTGCCAGCAGTCCAGATACCTACGAGCAGTACTTC
CDR3aa: CASSPDTYEQYF

d_gene: .
v_gene: TRBV14
abundance: .
len: 12
j_gene: TRBJ1-3
CDR3nt: TGTGCCAGCAGCAAAGATGGAAACACCATATATTTT
CDR3aa: CASSKDGNTIYF

d_gene: TRBD1
v_gene: TRBV7-9
abundance: .
len: 16
j_gene: TRBJ2-3
CDR3nt: TGTGCCAGCAGCCTAAAGGACAGGGCCACGGGAGATACGCAGTATTTT
CDR3aa: CASSLKDRATGDTQYF

d_gene: .
v_gene: TRBV4-1
abundance: .
len: 14
j_gene: TRBJ1-5
CDR3nt: TGCGCCAGCAGCCAATCAGGTTTTCGTCAGCCCCAGCATTTT
CDR3aa: CASSQSGFRQPQHF

d_gene: TRBD1
v_gene: TRBV30
abundance: .
len: 14
j_gene: TRBJ1-6
CDR3nt: TGTGCCTGGAGTGTAGGACAGGAGAATTCACCCCTCCACTTT
CDR3aa: CAWSVGQENSPLHF

d_gene: .
v_gene: TRBV11-3
abundance: .
len: 15
j_gene: TRBJ1-1
CDR3nt: TGTGCCAGCAGCTTATCGGACAGTGCGAACACTGAAGCTTTCTTT
CDR3aa: CASSLSDSANTEAFF

d_gene: TRBD2
v_gene: TRBV19
abundance: .
len: 16
j_gene: TRBJ2-3
CDR3nt: TGTGCCAGTAGTCCTGGACTAGCGGGGGGGCGAGATACGCAGTATTTT
CDR3aa: CASSPGLAGGRDTQYF

d_gene: TRBD1
v_gene: TRBV27
abundance: .
len: 14
j_gene: TRBJ1-1
CDR3nt: TGTGCCAGCTGGCGAGGGGGCCTGAACACTGAAGCTTTCTTT
CDR3aa: CASWRGGLNTEAFF

d_gene: .
v_gene: TRBV25-1
abundance: .
len: 14
j_gene: TRBJ2-1
CDR3nt: TGTGCCAGCAGTGATATCGACCGGGCTGGGGAGCAGTTCTTC
CDR3aa: CASSDIDRAGEQFF

d_gene: TRBD2
v_gene: TRBV13
abundance: .
len: 17
j_gene: TRBJ2-7
CDR3nt: TGTGCCAGCAGCTCGGGAACCTTAGCGGGGGGGCACAAAGAGCAGTACTTC
CDR3aa: CASSSGTLAGGHKEQYF

d_gene: .
v_gene: TRBV21-1
abundance: .
len: 18
j_gene: TRBJ1-3
CDR3nt: TGTGCCAGCAGCAAAGCGCTCTGGTTCCTCACCTCTGGAAACACCATATATTTT
CDR3aa: CASSKALWFLTSGNTIYF

d_gene: .
v_gene: TRBV5-5
abundance: .
len: 12
j_gene: TRBJ2-7
CDR3nt: TGTGCCAGCAGCTTAAGATCCTACGAGCAGTACTTC
CDR3aa: CASSLRSYEQYF

d_gene: .
v_gene: TRBV9
abundance: .
len: 17
j_gene: TRBJ2-4
CDR3nt: TGTGCCAGCAGCGCCCAAGGGGGCGGGAGAGTTGGGAGCATTCAGTACTTC
CDR3aa: CASSAQGGGRVGSIQYF